This T cell receptor beta chain was documented in a study of blood T cell repertoires in COVID-19. Study-level information: Spain, Italy and the United States supplied samples that represented acute and convalescent COVID-19.

Trimming shortened V by 1 base and J by 5 bases, and 8 bases separated the two germline ends. The CDR3 totals 13 residues. Source study methods: The assay estimated nucleated cells by amplifying reference gene primers. Assay used: immunoSEQ multiplex PCR; TCRdb lists only in-frame clones, some missing. That table supplies the V and J calls and clone size; D and trimming were determined from the DNA. The table shows approximately 130,000 clones, with 80% to 90% occurring only once. The TCR was taken from a man aged 45-65 years with active COVID-19. Sequenced material: peripheral blood. V gene TRBV12-3 or TRBV12-4 combines with J gene TRBJ1-2; D not certain. The CDR3 DNA reads as TGTGCCAGCAGTTTAGGATCAGTTTATGGCTACACCTTC. Translation gives CASSLGSVYGYTF.